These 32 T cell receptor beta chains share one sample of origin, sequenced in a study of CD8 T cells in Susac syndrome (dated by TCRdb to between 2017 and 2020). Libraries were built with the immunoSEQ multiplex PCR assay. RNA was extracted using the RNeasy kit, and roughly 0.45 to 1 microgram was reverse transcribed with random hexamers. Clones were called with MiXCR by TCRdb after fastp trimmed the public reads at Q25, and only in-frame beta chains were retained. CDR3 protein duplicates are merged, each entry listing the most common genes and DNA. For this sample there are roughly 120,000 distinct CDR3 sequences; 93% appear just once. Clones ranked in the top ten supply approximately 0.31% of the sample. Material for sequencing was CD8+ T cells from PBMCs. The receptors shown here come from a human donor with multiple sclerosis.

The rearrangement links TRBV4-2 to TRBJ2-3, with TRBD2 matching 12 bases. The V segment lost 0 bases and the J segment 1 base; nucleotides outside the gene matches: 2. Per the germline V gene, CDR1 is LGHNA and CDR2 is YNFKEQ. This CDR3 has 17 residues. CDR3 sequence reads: CASSQDWTSGGTDTQYF. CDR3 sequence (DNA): TGTGCCAGCAGCCAAGATTGGACTAGCGGGGGCACAGATACGCAGTATTTT.

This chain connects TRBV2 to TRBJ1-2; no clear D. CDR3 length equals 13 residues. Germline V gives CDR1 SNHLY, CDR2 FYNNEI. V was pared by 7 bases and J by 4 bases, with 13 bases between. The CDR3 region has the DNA TGTGCCAGCATGTTGAGGGCGATCTATGGCTACACCTTC. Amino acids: CASMLRAIYGYTF.

This CDR3 reads CASSQDQGTNYGYTF. In DNA, the CDR3 is TGTGCCAGCAGCCAAGATCAGGGGACTAACTATGGCTACACCTTC. The V and J genes are TRBV14 and TRBJ1-2; the D gene is possibly TRBD1 (6 bases). CDR1 and CDR2 from the germline V gene are SGHDN and FVKESK. The CDR3 spans 15 residues. The V end was cut by 0 bases, the J end by 0 bases, with 8 bases between.

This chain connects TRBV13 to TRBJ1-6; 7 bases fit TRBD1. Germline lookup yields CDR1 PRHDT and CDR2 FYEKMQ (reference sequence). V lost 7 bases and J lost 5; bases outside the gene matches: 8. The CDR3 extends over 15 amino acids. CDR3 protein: CASTFEQGNNSPLHF. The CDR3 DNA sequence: TGTGCCAGCACCTTTGAACAGGGGAATAATTCACCCCTCCACTTT.

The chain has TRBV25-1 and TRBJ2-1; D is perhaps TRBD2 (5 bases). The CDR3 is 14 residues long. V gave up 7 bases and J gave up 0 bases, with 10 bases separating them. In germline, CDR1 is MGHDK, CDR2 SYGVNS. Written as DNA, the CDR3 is TGTGCCAGCACGGGGTCGAGCTCCTACAATGAGCAGTTCTTC. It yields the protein CASTGSSSYNEQFF.

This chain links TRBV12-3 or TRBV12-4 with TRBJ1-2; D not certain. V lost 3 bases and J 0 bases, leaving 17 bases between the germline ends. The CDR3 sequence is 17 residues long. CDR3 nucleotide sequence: TGTGCCAGCAGTTTTGGGCCGGGCCCAACGTCTAACTATGGCTACACCTTC. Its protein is CASSFGPGPTSNYGYTF.

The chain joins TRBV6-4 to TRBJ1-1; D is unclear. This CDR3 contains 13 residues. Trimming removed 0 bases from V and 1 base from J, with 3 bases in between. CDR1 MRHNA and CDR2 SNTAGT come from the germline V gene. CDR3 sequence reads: CASSDSANTEAFF. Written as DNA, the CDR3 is TGTGCCAGCAGTGACTCAGCGAACACTGAAGCTTTCTTT.

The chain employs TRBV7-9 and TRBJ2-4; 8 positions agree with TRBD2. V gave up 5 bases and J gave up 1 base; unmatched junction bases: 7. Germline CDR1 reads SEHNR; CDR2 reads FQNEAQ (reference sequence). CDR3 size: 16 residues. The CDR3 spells CASSPGGGPAKNIQYF. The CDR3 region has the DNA TGTGCCAGCAGCCCCGGCGGGGGGCCGGCCAAAAACATTCAGTACTTC.

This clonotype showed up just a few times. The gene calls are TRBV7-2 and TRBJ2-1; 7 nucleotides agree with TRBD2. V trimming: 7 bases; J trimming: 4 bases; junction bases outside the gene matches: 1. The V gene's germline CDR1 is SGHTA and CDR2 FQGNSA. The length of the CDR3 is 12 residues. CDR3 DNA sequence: TGTGCCAGCACCGGGGGGTACAATGAGCAGTTCTTC. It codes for CASTGGYNEQFF.

CDR3 residues: CASSFPDRAGENTEAFF. CDR3 coding DNA: TGTGCCAGCAGTTTCCCGGACAGGGCTGGGGAGAACACTGAAGCTTTCTTT. The chain is built from TRBV28 and TRBJ1-1; TRBD1 aligns across 8 bases. J lost 1 base, V lost 3 bases, and 10 bases had no gene match. This CDR3 comprises 17 residues. Germline V gene sequence: CDR1 MDHEN, CDR2 SYDVKM. Variable domain in full (rest from reference TRBV28 and TRBJ1-1): DVKVTQSSRYLVKRTGEKVFLECVQDMDHENMFWYRQDPGLGLRLIYFSYDVKMKEKGDIPEGYSVSREKKERFSLILESASTNQTSMYLCASSFPDRAGENTEAFFGQGTRLTVV.

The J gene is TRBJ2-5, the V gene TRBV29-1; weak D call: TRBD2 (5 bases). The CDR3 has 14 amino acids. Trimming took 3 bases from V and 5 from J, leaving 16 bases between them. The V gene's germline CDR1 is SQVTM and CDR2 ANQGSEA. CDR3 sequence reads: CSVEWAVRRETQYF. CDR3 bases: TGCAGCGTTGAGTGGGCGGTTAGGAGGGAGACCCAGTACTTC.

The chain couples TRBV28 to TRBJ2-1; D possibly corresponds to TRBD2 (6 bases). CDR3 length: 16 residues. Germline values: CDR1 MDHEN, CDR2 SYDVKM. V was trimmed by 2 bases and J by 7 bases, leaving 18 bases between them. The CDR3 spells CASSLATRGSRNEQFF. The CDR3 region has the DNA TGTGCCAGCAGTTTAGCCACACGGGGGAGTAGGAATGAGCAGTTCTTC.

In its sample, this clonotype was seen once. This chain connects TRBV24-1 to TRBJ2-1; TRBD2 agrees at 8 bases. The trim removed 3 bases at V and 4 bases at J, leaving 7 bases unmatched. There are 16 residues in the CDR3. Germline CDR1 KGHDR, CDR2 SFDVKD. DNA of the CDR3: TGTGCCACCAGTGATACGCCGGGAGGGCCATACAATGAGCAGTTCTTC. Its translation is CATSDTPGGPYNEQFF.

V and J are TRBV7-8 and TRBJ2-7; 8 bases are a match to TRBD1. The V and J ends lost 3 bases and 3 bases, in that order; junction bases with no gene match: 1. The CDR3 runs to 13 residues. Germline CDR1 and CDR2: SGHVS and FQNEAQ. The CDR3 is CASSFTGGYEQYV. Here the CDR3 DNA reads TGTGCCAGCAGCTTTACAGGGGGCTACGAGCAGTACGTC.

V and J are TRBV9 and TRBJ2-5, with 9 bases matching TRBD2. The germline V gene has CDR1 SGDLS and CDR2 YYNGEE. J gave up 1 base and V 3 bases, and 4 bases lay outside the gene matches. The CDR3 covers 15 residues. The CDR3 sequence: CASSATSGRQETQYF. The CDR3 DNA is TGTGCCAGCAGCGCGACTAGCGGACGCCAAGAGACCCAGTACTTC. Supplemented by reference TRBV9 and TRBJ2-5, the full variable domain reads DSGVTQTPKHLITATGQRVTLRCSPRSGDLSVYWYQQSLDQGLQFLIQYYNGEERAKGNILERFSAQQFPDLHSELNLSSLELGDSALYFCASSATSGRQETQYFGPGTRLLVL.

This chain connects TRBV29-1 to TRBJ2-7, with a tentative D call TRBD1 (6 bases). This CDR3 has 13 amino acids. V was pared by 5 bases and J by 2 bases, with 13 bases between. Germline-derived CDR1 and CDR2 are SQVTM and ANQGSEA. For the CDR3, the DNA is TGCAGCGTTAGGACCGGGACAACCTACGAGCAGTACGTC. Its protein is CSVRTGTTYEQYV.

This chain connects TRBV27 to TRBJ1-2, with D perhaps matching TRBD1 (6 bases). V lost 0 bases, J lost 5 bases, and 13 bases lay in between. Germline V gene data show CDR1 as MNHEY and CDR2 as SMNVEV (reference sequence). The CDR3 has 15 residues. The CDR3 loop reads CASSLSLGRGYGYTF. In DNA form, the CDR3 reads TGTGCCAGCAGTTTATCGCTCGGCAGGGGATATGGCTACACCTTC.

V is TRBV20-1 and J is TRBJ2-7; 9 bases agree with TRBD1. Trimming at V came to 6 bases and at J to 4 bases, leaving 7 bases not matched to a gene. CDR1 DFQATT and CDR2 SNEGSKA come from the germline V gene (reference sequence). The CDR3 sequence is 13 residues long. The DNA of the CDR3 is TGCAGTGCCATCGGGACAGGGTTTTACGAGCAGTACTTC. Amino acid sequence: CSAIGTGFYEQYF.

The CDR3: CASTASKNIQYF. The CDR3 DNA reads TGTGCCAGCACGGCCTCCAAAAACATTCAGTACTTC. J is TRBJ2-4 and V is TRBV7-9; unclear D gene. This CDR3 region has 12 residues. The germline gives CDR1 SEHNR, CDR2 FQNEAQ (reference sequence). Trimming cost V 7 bases and J 2 bases, with 6 bases left between them.

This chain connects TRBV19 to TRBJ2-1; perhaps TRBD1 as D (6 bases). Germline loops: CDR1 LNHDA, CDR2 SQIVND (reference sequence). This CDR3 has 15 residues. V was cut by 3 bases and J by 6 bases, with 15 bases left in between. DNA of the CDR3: TGTGCCAGTAGTATTAGTGCAGGGGCCCCCAATGAGCAGTTCTTC. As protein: CASSISAGAPNEQFF.

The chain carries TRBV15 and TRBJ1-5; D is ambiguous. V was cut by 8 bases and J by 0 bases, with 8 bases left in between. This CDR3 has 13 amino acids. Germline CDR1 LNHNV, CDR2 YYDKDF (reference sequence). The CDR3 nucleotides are TGTGCCACCCTCTCGGGTAGCAATCAGCCCCAGCATTTT. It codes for CATLSGSNQPQHF.

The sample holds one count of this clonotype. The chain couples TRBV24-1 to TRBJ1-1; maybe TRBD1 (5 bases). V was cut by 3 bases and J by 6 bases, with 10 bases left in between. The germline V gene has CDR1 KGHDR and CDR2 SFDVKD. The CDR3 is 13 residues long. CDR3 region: CATSDAGWAEAFF. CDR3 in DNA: TGTGCCACCAGTGATGCAGGGTGGGCTGAAGCTTTCTTT.

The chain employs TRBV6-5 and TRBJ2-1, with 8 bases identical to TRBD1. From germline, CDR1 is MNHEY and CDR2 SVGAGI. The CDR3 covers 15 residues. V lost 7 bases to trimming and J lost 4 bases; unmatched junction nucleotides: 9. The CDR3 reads CASTRSGTGYNEQFF. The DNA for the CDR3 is TGTGCCAGCACACGTTCCGGGACAGGTTACAATGAGCAGTTCTTC.

CDR3 nucleotides: TGCGCCAGCAGCCTAAGACCGGGACGGTACACTGAAGCTTTCTTT. This sequence encodes CASSLRPGRYTEAFF. The rearrangement joins TRBV4-1 to TRBJ1-1, with TRBD1 as a possible D gene (5 bases). Germline V CDR1 and CDR2: MGHRA, YSYEKL. Trimming removed 4 bases at V and 3 bases at J, with 15 bases between. There are 15 residues in the CDR3.

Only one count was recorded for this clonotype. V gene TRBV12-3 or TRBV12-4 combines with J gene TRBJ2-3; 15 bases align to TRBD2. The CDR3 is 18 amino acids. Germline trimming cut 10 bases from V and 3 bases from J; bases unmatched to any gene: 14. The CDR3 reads CATAYRGLAGGVTDTQYF. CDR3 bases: TGTGCCACCGCCTACCGGGGACTAGCGGGAGGAGTAACAGATACGCAGTATTTT.

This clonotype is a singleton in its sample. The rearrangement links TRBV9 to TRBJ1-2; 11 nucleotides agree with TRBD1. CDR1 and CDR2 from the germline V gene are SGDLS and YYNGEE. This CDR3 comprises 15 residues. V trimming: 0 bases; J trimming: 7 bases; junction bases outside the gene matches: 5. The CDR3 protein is CASSVGTGGAAGYTF. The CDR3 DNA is TGTGCCAGCAGCGTAGGGACAGGGGGCGCGGCTGGCTACACCTTC.

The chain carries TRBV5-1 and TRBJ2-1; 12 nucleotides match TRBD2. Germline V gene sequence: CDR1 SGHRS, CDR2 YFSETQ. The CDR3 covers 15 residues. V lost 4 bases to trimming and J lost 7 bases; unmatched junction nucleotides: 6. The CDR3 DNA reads TGCGCCAGCAGCCCGACTAGCGGGAGTGGTAATGAGCAGTTCTTC. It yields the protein CASSPTSGSGNEQFF.

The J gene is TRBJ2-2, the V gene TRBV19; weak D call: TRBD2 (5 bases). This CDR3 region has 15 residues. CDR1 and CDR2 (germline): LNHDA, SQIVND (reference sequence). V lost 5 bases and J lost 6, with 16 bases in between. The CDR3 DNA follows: TGTGCCAGTAGTCCACGGTGGGAGATCCCCGGGGAGCTGTTTTTT. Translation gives CASSPRWEIPGELFF.

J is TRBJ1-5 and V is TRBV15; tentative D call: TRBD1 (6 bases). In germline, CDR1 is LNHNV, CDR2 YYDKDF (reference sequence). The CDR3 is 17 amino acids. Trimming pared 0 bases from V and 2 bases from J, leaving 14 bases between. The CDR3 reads CATSREGQGRGNQPQHF. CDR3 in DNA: TGTGCCACCAGCAGAGAAGGGCAGGGGCGTGGCAATCAGCCCCAGCATTTT.

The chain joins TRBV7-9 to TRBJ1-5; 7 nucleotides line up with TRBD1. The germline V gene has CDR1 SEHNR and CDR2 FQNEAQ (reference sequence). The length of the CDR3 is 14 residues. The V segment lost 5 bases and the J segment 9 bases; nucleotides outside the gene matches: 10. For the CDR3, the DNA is TGTGCCAGCAGCAATGGGACAGCCGCGGGGCCCCAGCATTTT. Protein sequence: CASSNGTAAGPQHF.

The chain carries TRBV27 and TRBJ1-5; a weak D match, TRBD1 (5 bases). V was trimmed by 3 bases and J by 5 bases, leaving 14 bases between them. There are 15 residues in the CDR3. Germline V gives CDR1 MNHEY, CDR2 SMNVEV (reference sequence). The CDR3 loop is CASSFGGGGDQPQHF. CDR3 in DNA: TGTGCCAGCAGTTTCGGGGGGGGAGGGGATCAGCCCCAGCATTTT.

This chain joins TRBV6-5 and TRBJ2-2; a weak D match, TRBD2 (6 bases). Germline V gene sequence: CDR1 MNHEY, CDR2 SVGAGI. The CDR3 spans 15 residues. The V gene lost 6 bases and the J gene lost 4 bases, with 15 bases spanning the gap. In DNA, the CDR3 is TGTGCCAGCAGACCGGGGTTGGGGGGCACCGGGGAGCTGTTTTTT. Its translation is CASRPGLGGTGELFF.